This TCR beta chain came from a study of Ad26.COV2.S vaccination and SARS-CoV-2 variants. Overall study context: A participant enrolled in the COV1001 Ad26.COV2.S trial arm provided the sample. Once, or twice with 56 days between doses, Ad26.COV2.S was given intramuscularly.

Concerning this clone itself: Its target is unknown.

General study points: Participants given vaccine showed non-spike TCR breadth similar to that of placebo recipients. Responses of spike-specific T cells (both CD8+ and CD4+) reportedly showed substantial breadth after vaccination.

This table comes from immunoSEQ multiplex PCR, and its TCRdb copy is limited to in-frame clones, with some not included. The repertoire holds approximately 360,000 clones, with about 80% as singletons. Germline V lookup: CDR1 SGHRS, CDR2 YFSETQ. V was pared by 2 bases and J by 6 bases, with 11 bases of the junction left unmatched. This CDR3 is 17 amino acids long. Treatment described: around 19 received Ad26.COV2.S at low or high dose, single or two shots; roughly 5 received placebo; per-sample allocation not given. At day 63 after the first vaccine or placebo injection, samples were drawn. The chain recombines TRBV5-1 with TRBJ2-3, with 11 nucleotides matching TRBD2. This receptor was taken from a person aged 18-65 years who received the Ad26.COV2.S COVID-19 vaccine or a placebo. Here the sequenced sample was peripheral blood, taken in a trial of Ad26.COV2.S vaccine versus placebo. Written as DNA, the CDR3 is TGCGCCAGCAGCTTAGGACTAGCGGGCCCGATGGGGGATACGCAGTATTTT. It is translated as CASSLGLAGPMGDTQYF.